This T cell receptor beta chain came from a study of blood T cells in healthy people across ages. Study context: About one barcoded beta molecule per two T cells was captured by template switching.

Trimming removed 7 bases from V and 4 bases from J, with 10 bases in between. The CDR3 contains 12 residues. Study-wide results and caveats: With naive T cell percentage, TCR beta diversity showed a strong correlation.

This clonotype was observed a handful of times. Its antigen is still unknown. A second about 7 to 11 cycle PCR used barcoded and J-beta primers. TCRdb re-analysed the 5' RACE reads in MiXCR, keeping a single row per CDR3 protein. Of 600,000 to 650,000 distinct CDR3 sequences in the sample, around three fifths were seen once. Samples each had at least 6 micrograms of total RNA extracted. The chain carries TRBV12-3 or TRBV12-4 and TRBJ1-2; possible D gene TRBD1, 5 bases. The receptor's source is a man between 60 and 75 years old in good health. The sample comprised blood. CDR3 loop: CASNSGLYGYTF. The CDR3 coding sequence is TGTGCCAGCAACTCGGGACTCTATGGCTACACCTTC.